The rows below give T cell receptor beta chains drawn from one sample of a study of neoadjuvant anti-PD-1 for oral cavity cancer. Sequenced by immunoSEQ multiplex PCR; TCRdb stores in-frame clones only, minus some. In the table there are under 20,000 clones, less than 80% of which are singletons. This sample comprised PBMCs, obtained before nivolumab (anti-PD-1) treatment. These receptors all come from a person aged 35-79 years with oral cavity squamous cell carcinoma. Both conserved end residues are part of each CDR3. Each record gives: D gene, CDR3 length, J gene, V gene, clone size, CDR3 DNA, CDR3 protein. D genes are given only for firm matches. Size is stated for part of the rows, as once, few or many counts, or as a class when the clone is expanded.

.,16,TRBJ1-1,TRBV5-1,.,TGCGCCAGCAGCTTGGCAGGAGGGGCCACTAACACTGAAGCTTTCTTT,CASSLAGGATNTEAFF
.,14,TRBJ2-7,TRBV6-1,once,TGTGCCAGCAGTTATGGCCAGGGGAGCGGCGAGCAGTACTTC,CASSYGQGSGEQYF
.,14,TRBJ2-2,TRBV2,.,TGTGCCAGCAAGACAGACTCGAACACCGGGGAGCTGTTTTTT,CASKTDSNTGELFF
TRBD1,13,TRBJ1-2,TRBV2,.,TGTGCCAGCATCCCCAGACAGGGGGACGGCTACACCTTC,CASIPRQGDGYTF
TRBD2,13,TRBJ2-4,TRBV6-5,.,TGTGCCAGCAGTCGGACTAGCGGGAACATTCAGTACTTC,CASSRTSGNIQYF
.,12,TRBJ2-1,TRBV11-3,.,TGTGCCAGCAGCTCCGTGAACGGTGAGCAGTTCTTC,CASSSVNGEQFF
TRBD1,17,TRBJ2-1,TRBV4-1,.,TGCGCCAGCAGCCAACGTGGTTTCCGGGACAGGGCGGATGAGCAGTTCTTC,CASSQRGFRDRADEQFF
.,15,TRBJ2-7,TRBV5-4,once,TGTGCCAGCAGCTTTGGGCATAGGGGTTCCTACGAGCAGTACTTC,CASSFGHRGSYEQYF
TRBD2,15,TRBJ2-1,TRBV5-4,.,TGTGCCAGCAGCCCAGCTAGCGGGAGGGCGGATGAGCAGTTCTTC,CASSPASGRADEQFF
.,16,TRBJ2-1,TRBV5-1,.,TGCGCCAGCAGCGTCAGACCGACTGTCCCATACAATGAGCAGTTCTTC,CASSVRPTVPYNEQFF
TRBD1,16,TRBJ1-4,TRBV5-8,few,TGTGCCAGCAGTCGGGGACAGGAAGCAACTAATGAAAAACTGTTTTTT,CASSRGQEATNEKLFF
.,14,TRBJ2-1,TRBV6-1,.,TGTGCCAGCACTGAAGGTCCAGCCTACAATGAGCAGTTCTTC,CASTEGPAYNEQFF
.,13,TRBJ1-1,TRBV14,.,TGTGCCAGCAGTCCAACAGCGAACACTGAAGCTTTCTTT,CASSPTANTEAFF
TRBD2,15,TRBJ2-1,TRBV2,.,TGTGCCAGCAGAATCCTAGCGGGAGGGCCAGGTGAGCAGTTCTTC,CASRILAGGPGEQFF
TRBD2,12,TRBJ2-1,TRBV7-3,.,TGTGCCAGCAGCTTCAGCGGGGATGAGCAGTTCTTC,CASSFSGDEQFF
.,13,TRBJ2-1,TRBV7-9,.,TGTGCCAGCAGCTTGAGGGGGGCCAATGAGCAGTTCTTC,CASSLRGANEQFF
.,14,TRBJ2-5,TRBV11-3,few,TGTGCCAGCAGCCCCCGTGAGTACCAAGAGACCCAGTACTTC,CASSPREYQETQYF
.,15,TRBJ2-3,TRBV5-1,.,TGCGCCAGCAGCAACCAGGGTTCGGCAGCAGATACGCAGTATTTT,CASSNQGSAADTQYF
.,15,TRBJ1-2,TRBV6-5,few,TGTGCCAGCAGTTCTACCCTATCGAGGGGCTATGGCTACACCTTC,CASSSTLSRGYGYTF
.,13,TRBJ1-1,TRBV11-2,.,TGTGCCAGCAGCTTGAACAGGGATCTCCCAGCTTTCTTT,CASSLNRDLPAFF
.,14,TRBJ2-7,TRBV11-2,few,TGTGCCAGCAGCAATTCTCTGGGGAGGTACGAGCAGTACTTC,CASSNSLGRYEQYF
.,18,TRBJ2-4,TRBV2,medium-sized,TGTGCCAGCAGTGAATCGGGTGCCCAAGATCTAGCCAAAAACATTCAGTACTTC,CASSESGAQDLAKNIQYF
.,14,TRBJ1-2,TRBV6-6,.,TGTGCCAGCAGTTACTCGGGCGGAATCTATGGCTACACCTTC,CASSYSGGIYGYTF
TRBD1,15,TRBJ1-1,TRBV7-8,once,TGTGCCAGCAGCCACAGGACAGGGTTCCAGGGTAATGCCTTCTTT,CASSHRTGFQGNAFF
.,13,TRBJ1-2,TRBV27,.,TGTGCCAGCAGTTTTGGCAGGGAGGGGGTCTACACCTTC,CASSFGREGVYTF
TRBD2,18,TRBJ2-3,TRBV9,.,TGTGCCAGCAGCGTAGCCCGGGAGGGACTAGCGGGGGTAGATACGCAGTATTTT,CASSVAREGLAGVDTQYF
.,15,TRBJ1-1,TRBV27,once,TGTGCCAGCAGTTTTTTTGGGGGGCCTTACACTGAAGCTTTCTTT,CASSFFGGPYTEAFF
TRBD1,15,TRBJ2-7,TRBV6-6,.,TGTGCCAGCAGAACCGGGACAGGGTCCTCCTACGAGCAGTACTTC,CASRTGTGSSYEQYF
TRBD2,17,TRBJ2-3,TRBV5-1,.,TGCGCCAGCACAGTTGGGACTAGCGGGGGGAGAACAGATACGCAGTATTTT,CASTVGTSGGRTDTQYF
.,15,TRBJ1-2,TRBV7-9,few,TGTGCCAGCAGGGCGGGTGGGGAGTCTAACTATGGCTACACCTTC,CASRAGGESNYGYTF
.,14,TRBJ2-1,TRBV11-1,once,TGTGCCAGCAGCTTAATAGGGACCTACAATGAGCAGTTCTTC,CASSLIGTYNEQFF
.,14,TRBJ1-4,TRBV21-1,.,TGTGCCAACTTTCATGACGGACCCAAAGAAAAACTGTTTTTT,CANFHDGPKEKLFF
.,11,TRBJ1-2,TRBV6-1,.,TGTGCCAGCAGTGACGTCTATGGCTACACCTTC,CASSDVYGYTF
.,12,TRBJ2-7,TRBV5-1,.,TGCGCCAGCAGCTTGGGAGGGGTCGAGCAGTACTTC,CASSLGGVEQYF
.,14,TRBJ2-1,TRBV7-6,.,TGTGCCAGCAGCCCCCCACGGGGCCCTAATGAGCAGTTCTTC,CASSPPRGPNEQFF
.,14,TRBJ1-2,TRBV11-2,.,TGTGCCAGCAGCGCCGATGGGGCAGGGTATGGCTACACCTTC,CASSADGAGYGYTF
.,15,TRBJ1-1,TRBV7-8,.,TGTGCCAGCACCAAGAACAGGGACTCGGCCACTGAAGCTTTCTTT,CASTKNRDSATEAFF
TRBD1,14,TRBJ1-1,TRBV7-2,.,TGTGCCAGCAGCTCGGGACAGTATAACACTGAAGCTTTCTTT,CASSSGQYNTEAFF
.,14,TRBJ2-7,TRBV10-2,.,TGCGCCAGCAGAAGGGTTGGGGTGGATTCCGAGCAGTACTTC,CASRRVGVDSEQYF
TRBD2,13,TRBJ2-1,TRBV6-4,.,TGTGCCAGCAGCGCTAGCGGGACGCATGAGCAGTTCTTC,CASSASGTHEQFF
TRBD2,21,TRBJ2-7,TRBV30,.,TGTGCCTGGAGTGCCAGGGGTGTGGGACTAGCGGGAGGGAAGAGCTCCTACGAGCAGTACTTC,CAWSARGVGLAGGKSSYEQYF
.,13,TRBJ2-3,TRBV6-5,once,TGTGCCAGCAGTTCCGACAGTACAGATACGCAGTATTTT,CASSSDSTDTQYF
.,15,TRBJ1-5,TRBV2,.,TGTGCCAGCACAGGCCCGTTCGCTTCTAGCCAGCCCCAGCATTTT,CASTGPFASSQPQHF
.,11,TRBJ1-1,TRBV19,.,TGTGCCAGTAGAACCGGGATTGAAGCTTTCTTT,CASRTGIEAFF
.,13,TRBJ2-2,TRBV10-3,.,TGTGCCATCGCGAGGGGCTACACCGGGGAGCTGTTTTTT,CAIARGYTGELFF
.,14,TRBJ1-5,TRBV6-1,large,TGTGCCAGCAGTGAAGAGGGGCCCCCTCAGCCCCAGCATTTT,CASSEEGPPQPQHF
.,16,TRBJ2-7,TRBV27,.,TGTGCCAGCAGTTTATCCAACGGCAGGGTAGCCTACGAGCAGTACTTC,CASSLSNGRVAYEQYF
TRBD1,15,TRBJ1-2,TRBV7-9,.,TGTGCCAGCAGCTTACCCGGGACAGGGGTCTATGGCTACACCTTC,CASSLPGTGVYGYTF
TRBD1,13,TRBJ2-7,TRBV18,few,TGTGCCAGCTCAGGCGGGACAGGGAACGAGCAGTACTTC,CASSGGTGNEQYF
.,16,TRBJ1-5,TRBV4-1,.,TGCGCCAGCAGCCCCAGGACAGAGACTTTGGGTCAGCCCCAGCATTTT,CASSPRTETLGQPQHF
.,14,TRBJ1-6,TRBV6-5,.,TGTGCCAGCACAGAGGAGGGGGATATTTCACCCCTCCACTTT,CASTEEGDISPLHF
.,15,TRBJ1-5,TRBV19,.,TGTGCCTCCAGTTCCGGGCAGGCCAGCAATCAGCCCCAGCATTTT,CASSSGQASNQPQHF
TRBD2,15,TRBJ2-1,TRBV7-9,once,TGTGCCAGCAGCTCGGGACTAGCGGGATACAATGAGCAGTTCTTC,CASSSGLAGYNEQFF
.,15,TRBJ2-7,TRBV6-1,.,TGTGCCAGCAGTGAAGAGAAGGGTCGTACTAACGAGCAGTACTTC,CASSEEKGRTNEQYF
TRBD2,14,TRBJ2-3,TRBV6-1,.,TGTGCCAGCCTTCTGGGGGGGTTGGCAGATACGCAGTATTTT,CASLLGGLADTQYF
TRBD1,13,TRBJ2-7,TRBV7-9,few,TGTGCCAGCGGGGACAGGAATACCTACGAGCAGTACTTC,CASGDRNTYEQYF
.,13,TRBJ2-1,TRBV27,few,TGTGCCAGCAGTTTCCGAGAGCGCGATGAGCAGTTCTTC,CASSFRERDEQFF
.,14,TRBJ2-1,TRBV18,.,TGTGCCAGCTACCGGGACACCGAGCCGGATGAGCAGTTCTTC,CASYRDTEPDEQFF
.,14,TRBJ1-3,TRBV18,few,TGTGCCAGCTCCACGGGGAACTCTGGAAACACCATATATTTT,CASSTGNSGNTIYF
TRBD1,14,TRBJ2-2,TRBV10-1,.,TGCGCCAGTCCTCGGGACAGGAACACCGGGGAGCTGTTTTTT,CASPRDRNTGELFF